The TCR beta chain described here comes from a study of blood T cell repertoires in COVID-19 (dated by TCRdb to 2018 to 2021). With regard to the full study: Samples from collaborators originated in the United States, Italy and Spain and spanned both the acute and convalescent phases of COVID-19. The prospective study material was composed of cDNA or gDNA derived from T cells, B-cell-depleted T cells, or PBMCs. Subjects who had been exposed to COVID-19, were actively infected with it, or had recovered from it provided the deeply sampled blood TCRbeta repertoires that made up the dataset. The repertoires were made available in a free public database intended to serve as a resource for research on the immune response to SARS-CoV-2. Samples were obtained from the ongoing ImmuneRACE study (first 160 participants) and from 950 to 1,500 subjects provided by 6 global collaborators. Nearly every sample came with metadata listing a de-identified subject ID, COVID-19 status, age in years and sex. Where available, HLA class I and class II types were taken from metadata supplied by the sample provider and were not determined by assay-based typing.

TCRbeta CDR3 regions were amplified from genomic DNA by means of the immunoSEQ Assay, a bias-controlled multiplex PCR. Per the authors' processing: The number of nucleated cells in each sample was estimated from the amplification of reference gene primers within the assay. To quantify the absolute abundance of each unique TCRbeta CDR3 rearrangement, sequence reads were collapsed and filtered. For each sample, productive Simpson clonality was calculated as the square root of Simpson's diversity index over productive rearrangements. TCRdb limited this immuneACCESS table to in-frame rearrangements with V and J called. A share of clones is missing; checked studies link under half to unresolved V genes, and the rest is unexplained. For V, J and clone size, that table is used; D and trimming come from the DNA. Counted in this sample were 70,000 or so clones; about 69% of them appeared once. The top ten clonotypes cover over 20% of the sample.

This clone was observed a few times. What this receptor recognizes is not known. Germline is not matched at one junction end, which may reflect a read error. As encoded in the germline V gene (reference sequence), CDR1 is MNHEY while CDR2 is SMNVEV. From the cysteine through the phenylalanine, the CDR3 covers 13 amino acids. Of the read, only the CDR3 DNA is kept; its 39 bases are in frame from base 1. What the research found in general, with its limitations: The quantity of clinical and demographic metadata differed by source and by participant and was supplied without curation.

Each collaborating institution followed its own protocols to collect whole blood in K2EDTA tubes. Collaborator samples were shipped for TCRbeta analysis as frozen whole blood, isolated PBMCs, or DNA extracted from either sample type. The material sequenced was peripheral blood. The sequence joins TRBV27 to TRBJ1-1; too little of a D gene remains to name it. The receptor's source is a man between 65 and 85 years old with acute or convalescent COVID-19. The CDR3: CASSPNWVSRESF. The DNA sequence is TGTGCCAGCAGTCCCAATTGGGTGAGCCGGGAAAGCTTT.